This T cell receptor (beta chain) was captured in a study of early T cells in non-severe SARS-CoV-2 infection. The CDR3 sequence is 16 residues long. V gave up 4 bases and J gave up 4 bases; unmatched junction bases: 12. Germline V gene sequence: CDR1 LGHNA, CDR2 YNFKEQ. This clonotype was counted ten times or more. TCRdb re-called the 5' RACE reads with MiXCR, one entry per CDR3 protein. The sample shows about 50,000 distinct CDR3 sequences, around 8% of them seen only once. This receptor was obtained from an adult who was a healthcare worker with PCR-confirmed SARS-CoV-2 infection or an uninfected control (not recorded which). This chain connects TRBV4-2 to TRBJ2-7; 8 nucleotides align to TRBD1. Material: whole blood. The DNA of the CDR3 is TGTGCCAGCAGCCCGGGGACAGGAGCCCGGGGGTACGAGCAGTACTTC. It codes for CASSPGTGARGYEQYF.